This T cell receptor (beta chain) is drawn from a study of human T cells and chemical hapten exposure (dated by TCRdb to about 2021). Study-level background: For sensitization, 2% DPC in acetone was applied to a roughly 2 cm by roughly 2 cm area of upper inner arm skin. Throughout the study period of about 25 weeks, patients also received therapeutic DPC doses to the scalp every week. Patch testing was performed on the upper back with Finn chambers containing 0.01% DPC, and the patch tests were scored after 6 days according to International Contact Dermatitis Research Group standards. The patient cohort, mostly female, included alopecia areata with under or over 50% scalp involvement, alopecia totalis and alopecia universalis. Libraries were pooled for sequencing, and per-sample TCR yields varied mainly because of small differences in library volumes within the pool. In alopecia patients, the study followed how the peripheral blood TCR repertoire changed in vivo over primary and secondary sensitization to diphenylcyclopropenone (DPC), a hapten. Blood was sampled from patients pre-sensitization (week 0) and at 2, 6 and about 24 weeks after DPC sensitization. Roughly 30 alopecia patients provided blood for TCR sequencing at one to four time points (pre-sensitization, 2, 6 and 24 weeks). General study outcomes and caveats: After repeated subsampling, the strength of the expansion versus patch-test correlation and the threshold at which it became significant changed. Compared with pre-sensitization or healthy control sets, expanded TCRs formed significantly more large CDR3 similarity clusters, which is consistent with antigen-driven responses. Patch test score correlated positively with the number of PT1 expanded TCRs, reaching significance at thresholds 8, 16 and 32 but not at 4. Alopecia, a presumed autoimmune disease, was present in all patients, so the immune response of the patients might differ from that of healthy individuals. DPC sensitization did not change the number of TCRs with a frequency above 1 in 1000, and there was no evidence of changes in global repertoire structure.

This clonotype was seen ten or more times. Its recognized antigen is unknown. No base quality information exists; no much larger clone differs at one position. Measured from the cysteine to the phenylalanine, the CDR3 is 14 residues long. The only DNA kept is the CDR3, 42 bases in frame from the first base. Based on the germline V gene, the CDR1 and CDR2 sequences are SQVTM and ANQGSEA. V and J are trimmed by 6 bases and 4 bases, and the gene matches miss 3 bases of the junction. In the paper's terms, the time point label means: patch test 1, 2 weeks after DPC sensitization. Read against the paper, the sample's treatment or condition label means: therapeutic diphenylcyclopropenone sensitization with weekly scalp DPC. At every patch-test visit, the blood draw took place before the patch test was put on. Patients were considered eligible if aged 18 to 70, diagnosed with alopecia and deemed suitable for DPC therapy, and patients were excluded if pregnant. Total RNA was isolated from unfractionated whole blood collected in Tempus Blood RNA tubes.

The library relied on RACE. The sequencing machine was a NextSeq 500. During library preparation, unique molecular identifiers were attached to individual cDNA molecules so that TCRs could be counted in a quantitative, reproducible way. Each blood RNA sample was used to sequence both TCR alpha and TCR beta chains. As for the original processing: A median of around 100,000 TCRs per sample was observed, with a range of about 20,000 to 750,000. V, J and CDR3 annotation of the TCR reads was performed with the Decombinator software suite. To make PS versus PT1 abundance plots, every sample was subsampled to the same number of TCRs (28,000). TCRs were defined as expanded if absent before sensitization and observed at least eight times at the 2-week time point. TCRdb redid the processing of the public reads, applying fastp at Q25 and MiXCR, and retained in-frame beta chains. Rows with a matching CDR3 protein are joined into one entry that keeps the most common DNA and genes. In this record, the V and J calls reflect TCRdb's handling and not the investigators' own analysis. The sample has around 340,000 distinct CDR3 sequences on record, approximately 6.3% of them singletons. Less than 10% of the sample belongs to the ten largest clones.

The origin of this receptor is a woman younger than 30 with alopecia areata. Some clones in this sample may be carry-over from other donors' samples. This sample comprised whole blood, obtained in connection with sensitization to the hapten diphenylcyclopropenone (DPC). This sequence uses TRBV29-1 and TRBJ2-2, with 12 middle bases fitting TRBD2. The CDR3 is CSVGLAGSTGELFF. The nucleotide sequence is TGCAGCGTCGGACTAGCGGGATCCACCGGGGAGCTGTTTTTT.